These 16 T cell receptor beta chains originate from one sample sequenced in a study of T-cell memory formation after mild COVID-19. TCRdb reprocessed the 5' RACE reads via MiXCR and lists one record per CDR3 protein. The sample has 57,000 or so distinct CDR3 sequences; less than 9.5% are singletons. The sequenced sample consisted of PBMCs or a T cell subset sorted from them (not recorded which). Receptor source: a man in his late teens or twenties who had mild COVID-19 (a few samples of this study predate the infection). Cell type and time point are not known.

Many counts were recorded for this clonotype. The V and J genes are TRBV29-1 and TRBJ2-2, with D possibly being TRBD1 or TRBD2 (5 bases each). This CDR3 contains 15 residues. Germline CDR1 is SQVTM and CDR2 is ANQGSEA. V lost 4 bases to trimming and J lost 0 bases, with 12 bases between them. Here the CDR3 reads CSVGLGTANTGELFF. The CDR3 DNA reads TGCAGCGTTGGTCTCGGGACCGCGAACACCGGGGAGCTGTTTTTT.

This clonotype has at least ten counts. CDR3 amino acids: CASSPGTSGGVVGTDTQYF. The CDR3 nucleotides read TGTGCCAGCAGCCCTGGGACTAGCGGGGGGGTCGTTGGCACAGATACGCAGTATTTT. The chain links TRBV11-2 to TRBJ2-3; TRBD2 matches at 16 bases. The V segment lost 5 bases and the J segment 1 base; nucleotides outside the gene matches: 9. Looked up from germline, CDR1 is SGHAT and CDR2 is FQNNGV. The CDR3 is 19 amino acids.

The genes are TRBV7-2 and TRBJ2-5, with 7 bases identical to TRBD2. Per germline, CDR1 SGHTA and CDR2 FQGNSA. There are 14 residues in the CDR3. V trimming: 2 bases; J trimming: 4 bases; junction bases outside the gene matches: 4. In nucleotides, the CDR3 is TGTGCCAGCAGCTTATGGGGAGGGCGAGAGACCCAGTACTTC. Its protein is CASSLWGGRETQYF.

The chain combines TRBV6-5 with TRBJ2-7; D is unclear. CDR3 length equals 11 residues. Germline loops: CDR1 MNHEY, CDR2 SVGAGI. The V gene lost 10 bases and the J gene lost 0 bases, with 7 bases spanning the gap. The CDR3 here is CATRSSYEQYF. CDR3 DNA: TGTGCCACCCGGAGCTCCTACGAGCAGTACTTC.

This rearrangement joins TRBV7-2 to TRBJ1-1; 11 positions match TRBD1. Per the germline V gene, CDR1 is SGHTA and CDR2 is FQGNSA. J lost 4 bases, V lost 7 bases, and 5 bases had no gene match. The CDR3 spans 14 residues. The CDR3 protein is CASIFGTGGTEAFF. As DNA, the CDR3 is TGTGCCAGCATCTTCGGGACAGGGGGCACTGAAGCTTTCTTT.

V usage is TRBV5-1 and J usage is TRBJ2-7, with TRBD1 matching over 10 bases. The CDR3 has 13 residues. V lost 7 bases to trimming and J lost 4 bases; unmatched junction nucleotides: 5. Germline V gene sequence: CDR1 SGHRS, CDR2 YFSETQ. The CDR3 loop is CASGGTGDYEQYF. The CDR3 bases are TGCGCCAGCGGGGGGACAGGGGATTACGAGCAGTACTTC. The full variable domain, rest sourced from reference TRBV5-1 and TRBJ2-7, is KAGVTQTPRYLIKTRGQQVTLSCSPISGHRSVSWYQQTPGQGLQFLFEYFSETQRNKGNFPGRFSGRQFSNSRSEMNVSTLELGDSALYLCASGGTGDYEQYFGPGTRLTVT.

The sample holds a few counts of this clonotype. The chain employs TRBV20-1 and TRBJ1-6; no clear D. Germline values: CDR1 DFQATT, CDR2 SNEGSKA (reference sequence). V gave up 3 bases and J gave up 10 bases, with 13 bases separating them. The CDR3 runs to 13 residues. The CDR3 nucleotides are TGCAGTGCTAGCCGTAGGTTCCCATCACCCCTCCACTTT. Protein: CSASRRFPSPLHF.

The chain has TRBV20-1 and TRBJ2-1; D unclear. V lost 0 bases and J lost 11, with 11 bases in between. The CDR3 sequence is 12 residues long. In germline, CDR1 is DFQATT, CDR2 SNEGSKA (reference sequence). Here the CDR3 reads CSARDLGKKQFF. The CDR3 DNA follows: TGCAGTGCTAGAGATCTTGGGAAAAAGCAGTTCTTC.

V is TRBV4-2 and J is TRBJ1-5; perhaps TRBD1 as D (6 bases). This CDR3 comprises 15 residues. Germline CDR1 reads LGHNA; CDR2 reads YNFKEQ. V lost 4 bases and J 0 bases, leaving 10 bases between the germline ends. CDR3 residues: CASSLDSSSNQPQHF. The CDR3, as DNA: TGTGCCAGCAGCCTGGACAGTTCTAGCAATCAGCCCCAGCATTTT.

The CDR3 nucleotides are TGTGCCAGCAGTTACTTGGCCTTCCAAGGCTGGGAGCTGTTTTTT. It is translated as CASSYLAFQGWELFF. The chain has TRBV6-5 and TRBJ2-2; unclear D gene. The CDR3 consists of 15 residues. CDR1 and CDR2 (germline): MNHEY, SVGAGI. The germline V and J ends were trimmed by 1 base and 9 bases, with 15 bases remaining between them.

This clonotype occurred a few times. The V call is TRBV7-2, the J call TRBJ2-3; a weak D match, TRBD2 (6 bases). CDR1 and CDR2 (germline): SGHTA, FQGNSA. The CDR3 extends over 14 amino acids. V lost 4 bases, J lost 1 base, and 9 bases lay in between. The CDR3 sequence: CASSSGLGTDTQYF. DNA for the CDR3: TGTGCCAGCAGCTCGGGACTGGGCACAGATACGCAGTATTTT.

This chain connects TRBV5-1 to TRBJ2-5, with 9 bases fitting TRBD1. This CDR3 comprises 14 residues. Trimming at V came to 8 bases and at J to 4 bases, leaving 9 bases not matched to a gene. CDR1 is SGHRS, CDR2 YFSETQ, per germline. CDR3 loop: CASTGGASGETQYF. The CDR3 DNA follows: TGCGCCAGTACAGGGGGCGCGTCGGGAGAGACCCAGTACTTC.

This sequence joins TRBV5-1 and TRBJ2-5; unclear D gene. Trimming stripped 2 bases from V and 1 base from J, with 6 bases between. Per germline, CDR1 SGHRS and CDR2 YFSETQ. The CDR3 spans 13 residues. The CDR3 nucleotides are TGCGCCAGCAGCTTAAGCACCCAAGAGACCCAGTACTTC. The encoded protein is CASSLSTQETQYF.

This clonotype has at least ten counts. The J gene is TRBJ1-4, the V gene TRBV5-1; D unclear. Trimming removed 0 bases at V and 0 bases at J, with 3 bases between. The CDR3 extends over 14 amino acids. Per the germline V gene, CDR1 is SGHRS and CDR2 is YFSETQ. The CDR3 sequence is CASSLGTTNEKLFF. The CDR3 DNA reads TGCGCCAGCAGCTTGGGGACAACTAATGAAAAACTGTTTTTT.

V is TRBV7-2 and J is TRBJ2-4, with a tentative D call TRBD2 (6 bases). Between the trimmed V and J ends, which lost 5 bases and 6 bases, there was a span of 17 bases. The germline V gene encodes CDR1 SGHTA and CDR2 FQGNSA. CDR3 length: 15 amino acids. CDR3 DNA: TGTGCCAGCAGCCGAAACGGGGGTGAATCAAACATTCAGTACTTC. Translating it yields CASSRNGGESNIQYF.

This clonotype has more than one count but fewer than ten. The V and J genes are TRBV29-1 and TRBJ1-1; no reliable D call. Trimming removed 6 bases at V and 7 bases at J, with 18 bases between. This CDR3 spans 13 amino acids. CDR1 and CDR2 from the germline V gene are SQVTM and ANQGSEA. CDR3: CSVGRPAGGEAFF. Written as DNA, the CDR3 is TGCAGCGTCGGACGTCCGGCAGGAGGTGAAGCTTTCTTT.